These 30 T cell receptor beta chains were sequenced from one sample in a study of blood T cell repertoires in COVID-19. Method: immunoSEQ multiplex PCR; TCRdb's copy keeps in-frame clones and lacks some. The data show some 190,000 clones, 80% to 90% seen once. The specimen was peripheral blood. The receptor set was obtained from a human donor with active or convalescent COVID-19. The donor label of this sample is uncertain.

This clone was counted once. The V gene is TRBV6-5, the J gene TRBJ2-2; 9 bases are a match to TRBD2. Germline V CDR1 and CDR2: MNHEY, SVGAGI. The CDR3 runs to 15 residues. V was pared by 4 bases and J by 4 bases, with 4 bases of the junction left unmatched. CDR3 protein: CASSLAGDSTGELFF. DNA of the CDR3: TGTGCCAGCAGTTTAGCGGGGGATAGCACCGGGGAGCTGTTTTTT.

The chain uses TRBV4-1 and TRBJ2-3, with 10 bases that match TRBD2. With V trimmed by 3 bases and J by 4 bases, 13 bases remained unmatched. Germline CDR1 is MGHRA and CDR2 is YSYEKL. CDR3 length: 18 amino acids. CDR3 nucleotides: TGCGCCAGCAGCCACCACAAGCGGGAGGGCCCCCGGGCAGATACGCAGTATTTT. Residues: CASSHHKREGPRADTQYF.

J is TRBJ2-3 and V is TRBV7-3; 8 bases are a match to TRBD2. The CDR3 runs 15 residues. Germline CDR1 SGHTA, CDR2 FQGTGA. The junction had 7 bases not matched to a gene; V was cut back by 2 bases and J by 6 bases. In nucleotides, the CDR3 is TGTGCCAGCAGCTTAGGGACTAGTGTGCTGGATACGCAGTATTTT. It encodes CASSLGTSVLDTQYF.

This chain joins TRBV5-4 and TRBJ2-1; TRBD2 matches at 8 bases. The trim removed 2 bases at V and 4 bases at J, leaving 5 bases unmatched. This CDR3 is 15 amino acids long. CDR1 is SGHNT, CDR2 YYREEE, per germline (reference sequence). The CDR3 nucleotides are TGTGCCAGCAGCTTAGTGCTAGCGGGTTACAATGAGCAGTTCTTC. Protein sequence: CASSLVLAGYNEQFF.

The chain joins TRBV29-1 to TRBJ2-3; perhaps TRBD2 as D (6 bases). Germline V gene data show CDR1 as SQVTM and CDR2 as ANQGSEA. Between the trimmed V and J ends, which lost 2 bases and 5 bases, there was a span of 14 bases. CDR3 length: 14 residues. The CDR3 DNA follows: TGCAGCGTTGAAAGCGGGCGAACAGTAGATACGCAGTATTTT. Encoded protein: CSVESGRTVDTQYF.

The chain combines TRBV28 with TRBJ2-7, with 8 bases matching TRBD1. This CDR3 is 14 amino acids long. With 2 bases clipped from V and 3 bases from J, the junction kept 3 bases outside the gene matches. Per germline, CDR1 MDHEN and CDR2 SYDVKM. In DNA, the CDR3 is TGTGCCAGCAGTTTAAGAGGACAGGGCTACGAGCAGTACTTC. Protein: CASSLRGQGYEQYF.

The V gene is TRBV18, the J gene TRBJ2-4; 8 bases agree with TRBD2. With 3 bases clipped from V and 0 bases from J, the junction kept 7 bases outside the gene matches. This CDR3 is 17 amino acids long. Germline-derived CDR1 and CDR2 are KGHSH and LQKENI. CDR3 DNA: TGTGCCAGCTCACCGGGGACTAGTCTTGTAGCCAAAAACATTCAGTACTTC. It encodes CASSPGTSLVAKNIQYF.

The gene calls are TRBV5-4 and TRBJ2-7, with 14 bases aligning to TRBD2. V dropped 4 bases and J dropped 6; count of bases not matched to a gene: 6. In germline, CDR1 is SGHNT, CDR2 YYREEE (reference sequence). This CDR3 has 15 residues. In DNA, the CDR3 is TGTGCCAGCAGCCTGACTAGCGGGGGGGCCAGCGAGCAGTACTTC. Translated, it gives CASSLTSGGASEQYF. Drawing the rest from reference TRBV5-4 and TRBJ2-7, the complete variable domain is ETGVTQSPTHLIKTRGQQVTLRCSSQSGHNTVSWYQQALGQGPQFIFQYYREEENGRGNFPPRFSGLQFPNYSSELNVNALELDDSALYLCASSLTSGGASEQYFGPGTRLTVT.

The V call is TRBV18, the J call TRBJ1-4; D is undetermined. Trimming left V 3 bases short and J 8 bases short, with 13 bases between. Germline V lookup: CDR1 KGHSH, CDR2 LQKENI. This CDR3 has 14 residues. CDR3 residues: CASSPRGDREKLFF. CDR3 DNA: TGTGCCAGCTCACCCCGAGGAGACCGCGAAAAACTGTTTTTT.

The CDR3 region is CASSPIIAGELFF. CDR3 nucleotides: TGTGCCAGCAGCCCTATAATTGCCGGGGAGCTGTTTTTT. The rearrangement links TRBV6-2 or TRBV6-3 to TRBJ2-2; no clear D gene. Trimming left V 6 bases short and J 6 bases short, with 11 bases between. Germline loops: CDR1 MNHEY, CDR2 SVGEGT. The CDR3 contains 13 residues.

CDR3 DNA: TGTGCCAGCAGCAGTATGACCTTCATGCAATACCCCCAGGGATCCTACGAGCAGTACTTC. This gives the protein CASSSMTFMQYPQGSYEQYF. V is TRBV7-9 and J is TRBJ2-7, with a tentative D call TRBD1 (5 bases). Trimming removed 5 bases at V and 1 base at J, with 30 bases between. This CDR3 is 20 amino acids long. In germline, CDR1 is SEHNR, CDR2 FQNEAQ (reference sequence). Drawing the rest from reference TRBV7-9 and TRBJ2-7, the complete variable domain is DTGVSQNPRHKITKRGQNVTFRCDPISEHNRLYWYRQTLGQGPEFLTYFQNEAQLEKSRLLSDRFSAERPKGSFSTLEIQRTEQGDSAMYLCASSSMTFMQYPQGSYEQYFGPGTRLTVT.

The chain is built from TRBV4-1 and TRBJ2-4, with 8 positions matching TRBD1. CDR1 and CDR2 from the germline V gene are MGHRA and YSYEKL. The CDR3 extends over 17 amino acids. The junction had 6 bases not matched to a gene; V was cut back by 2 bases and J by 0 bases. The CDR3 DNA reads TGCGCCAGCAGCCAACCGGGACAGGCTTTAGCCAAAAACATTCAGTACTTC. This codes for CASSQPGQALAKNIQYF.

The J gene is TRBJ2-3, the V gene TRBV4-3; 9 nucleotides match TRBD1. This CDR3 region has 15 residues. After removal of 6 bases from V and 7 bases from J, the junction contained 11 bases not matched to a gene. CDR1 and CDR2 from the germline V gene are LGHNA and YSLEER. CDR3 region: CASSPPGQGLNTQYF. For the CDR3, the DNA is TGCGCCAGCAGTCCCCCGGGACAGGGACTAAATACGCAGTATTTT.

The V gene is TRBV9, the J gene TRBJ2-3, with 8 nucleotides matching TRBD2. Germline lookup yields CDR1 SGDLS and CDR2 YYNGEE. This CDR3 region has 16 residues. V was pared by 3 bases and J by 2 bases, with 8 bases of the junction left unmatched. As DNA, the CDR3 is TGTGCCAGCAGCGCCTCGGGAGCGGGGGCCACAGATACGCAGTATTTT. It codes for CASSASGAGATDTQYF.

The V gene is TRBV30, the J gene TRBJ1-1; 8 nucleotides agree with TRBD1. The CDR3 consists of 13 residues. V shed 3 bases, J shed 5 bases, and the junction held 5 bases outside the gene matches. Germline assignment: CDR1 GTSNPN and CDR2 SVGIG (reference sequence). The CDR3: CAWSKTGVTEAFF. The CDR3, as DNA: TGTGCCTGGAGCAAGACAGGGGTAACTGAAGCTTTCTTT.

The chain employs TRBV7-8 and TRBJ1-2, with D hard to call. The V end was cut by 2 bases, the J end by 4 bases, with 8 bases between. The CDR3 runs 13 residues. CDR1 and CDR2 (germline): SGHVS, FQNEAQ. CDR3 sequence: CASSLKLLYGYTF. CDR3 sequence (DNA): TGTGCCAGCAGCTTAAAACTACTCTATGGCTACACCTTC.

The V and J genes are TRBV4-2 and TRBJ2-3; possible D gene TRBD1, 5 bases. CDR1 and CDR2 from the germline V gene are LGHNA and YNFKEQ. The CDR3 totals 14 residues. Trimming removed 5 bases at V and 0 bases at J, with 9 bases between. CDR3 amino acids: CASSAPGSTDTQYF. Here the CDR3 DNA reads TGTGCCAGCAGCGCACCAGGGAGCACAGATACGCAGTATTTT.

This chain connects TRBV11-2 to TRBJ2-1; 7 nucleotides line up with TRBD1. Germline values: CDR1 SGHAT, CDR2 FQNNGV. The CDR3 length is 11 residues. The V gene end was trimmed by 5 bases and the J gene end by 13 bases; junction bases not matched to a gene: 5. The CDR3 nucleotides are TGTGCCAGCAGCCCCAGGGGGACCCAGTTCTTC. This gives the protein CASSPRGTQFF. Filled out from reference TRBV11-2 and TRBJ2-1, the complete variable domain reads EAGVAQSPRYKIIEKRQSVAFWCNPISGHATLYWYQQILGQGPKLLIQFQNNGVVDDSQLPKDRFSAERLKGVDSTLKIQPAKLEDSAVYLCASSPRGTQFFGPGTRLTVL.

The chain uses TRBV5-1 and TRBJ2-2; TRBD2 agrees at 12 bases. The CDR3 runs 17 residues. Per the germline V gene, CDR1 is SGHRS and CDR2 is YFSETQ. V lost 0 bases and J lost 2; bases outside the gene matches: 2. CDR3 loop: CASSLVGLAGNTGELFF. The CDR3 DNA is TGCGCCAGCAGCTTGGTGGGACTAGCGGGTAACACCGGGGAGCTGTTTTTT.

This clone was found once. This rearrangement joins TRBV20-1 to TRBJ2-3; the match to TRBD2 covers 7 bases. This CDR3 is 10 amino acids long. Germline V gene data show CDR1 as DFQATT and CDR2 as SNEGSKA (reference sequence). CDR3 sequence: CTAGADTQYF. CDR3 coding DNA: TGCACCGCGGGAGCAGATACGCAGTATTTT.

The chain combines TRBV24-1 with TRBJ2-2; tentatively, D is TRBD1 (5 bases). V was shortened by 5 bases and J by 7 bases, with 13 bases between the two germline ends. Per germline, CDR1 KGHDR and CDR2 SFDVKD. The CDR3 loop spans 14 amino acids. The CDR3 sequence: CATSVSGPLGELFF. Written as DNA, the CDR3 is TGTGCCACCAGTGTCTCAGGGCCCCTCGGGGAGCTGTTTTTT.

The rearrangement uses TRBV25-1 and TRBJ2-1, with TRBD2 matching 10 bases. Trimming removed 3 bases from V and 15 bases from J; junction bases left unmatched: 8. This CDR3 region has 13 residues. Germline V gives CDR1 MGHDK, CDR2 SYGVNS. CDR3 amino acids: CASSDHSGRAVFF. For the CDR3, the DNA is TGTGCCAGCAGTGACCACAGCGGGAGGGCCGTGTTCTTC.

The chain is built from TRBV4-2 and TRBJ1-1, with a tentative D call TRBD1 (6 bases). V was pared by 1 base and J by 1 base, with 10 bases between. CDR1 is LGHNA, CDR2 YNFKEQ, per germline. CDR3 length: 15 amino acids. The CDR3 spells CASSQGGGQNTEAFF. The CDR3 DNA reads as TGTGCCAGCAGCCAAGGCGGGGGACAGAACACTGAAGCTTTCTTT.

Turning to this clone: One end of the junction does not line up with germline, which may come from a read error. The chain has TRBV4-2 and TRBJ2-3; D might be TRBD2 (7 bases). This CDR3 spans 15 amino acids. Germline CDR1 LGHNA, CDR2 YNFKEQ. The CDR3 DNA is TGTGCCAGCAGCCAAGTCACGGGGGGCACCGATACGCAGTATTTT. Amino acids: CASSQVTGGTDTQYF.

The rearrangement joins TRBV27 to TRBJ2-7; D call uncertain. Germline CDR1 reads MNHEY; CDR2 reads SMNVEV (reference sequence). V was trimmed by 0 bases and J by 1 base, leaving 4 bases between them. The CDR3 contains 13 residues. The chain's CDR3 is CASSLSGSYEQYF. CDR3 DNA: TGTGCCAGCAGTTTATCCGGTTCCTACGAGCAGTACTTC.

This chain uses TRBV7-2 with TRBJ2-5, with D unclear. Germline V lookup: CDR1 SGHTA, CDR2 FQGNSA. The CDR3 loop spans 14 amino acids. V gave up 1 base and J gave up 1 base, with 7 bases separating them. Written as DNA, the CDR3 is TGTGCCAGCAGCTTAGGTCCCCTCCAAGAGACCCAGTACTTC. This gives the protein CASSLGPLQETQYF. The full variable domain, rest sourced from reference TRBV7-2 and TRBJ2-5, is GAGVSQSPSNKVTEKGKDVELRCDPISGHTALYWYRQSLGQGLEFLIYFQGNSAPDKSGLPSDRFSAERTGGSVSTLTIQRTQQEDSAVYLCASSLGPLQETQYFGPGTRLLVL.

This rearrangement joins TRBV5-1 to TRBJ1-2; D is perhaps TRBD1 (6 bases). There are 16 residues in the CDR3. Germline V gene lookup returns CDR1 SGHRS and CDR2 YFSETQ. Trimming stripped 3 bases from V and 4 bases from J, with 19 bases between. The CDR3 nucleotides read TGCGCCAGCAGCTCAATGTCGGGGGGGCAAGTCTATGGCTACACCTTC. It encodes CASSSMSGGQVYGYTF.

The J gene is TRBJ2-7, the V gene TRBV30; TRBD2 matches at 13 bases. The V and J ends lost 6 bases and 2 bases, in that order; junction bases with no gene match: 4. Germline V CDR1 and CDR2: GTSNPN, SVGIG (reference sequence). The CDR3 covers 14 residues. The CDR3 spells CACLLAGGPYEQYF. The CDR3 coding sequence is TGTGCCTGTCTACTAGCGGGGGGGCCCTACGAGCAGTACTTC.

This chain connects TRBV5-1 to TRBJ1-2, with D hard to call. The CDR3 is 17 residues long. Per the germline V gene, CDR1 is SGHRS and CDR2 is YFSETQ. Trimming stripped 1 base from V and 7 bases from J, with 23 bases between. The CDR3 bases are TGCGCCAGCAGCTTGACGGGAACTAATCGGCTAATAGGTGGCTACACCTTC. Translating gives CASSLTGTNRLIGGYTF. Drawing the rest from reference TRBV5-1 and TRBJ1-2, the complete variable domain is KAGVTQTPRYLIKTRGQQVTLSCSPISGHRSVSWYQQTPGQGLQFLFEYFSETQRNKGNFPGRFSGRQFSNSRSEMNVSTLELGDSALYLCASSLTGTNRLIGGYTFGSGTRLTVV.

V is TRBV11-2 and J is TRBJ2-7; 7 bases agree with TRBD1. The CDR3 length is 14 residues. V dropped 0 bases and J dropped 7; count of bases not matched to a gene: 6. In germline, CDR1 is SGHAT, CDR2 FQNNGV. The CDR3 nucleotides are TGTGCCAGCAGCTTAGATTCGGGCAGGGGGGAGCAGTACTTC. Amino acids: CASSLDSGRGEQYF.